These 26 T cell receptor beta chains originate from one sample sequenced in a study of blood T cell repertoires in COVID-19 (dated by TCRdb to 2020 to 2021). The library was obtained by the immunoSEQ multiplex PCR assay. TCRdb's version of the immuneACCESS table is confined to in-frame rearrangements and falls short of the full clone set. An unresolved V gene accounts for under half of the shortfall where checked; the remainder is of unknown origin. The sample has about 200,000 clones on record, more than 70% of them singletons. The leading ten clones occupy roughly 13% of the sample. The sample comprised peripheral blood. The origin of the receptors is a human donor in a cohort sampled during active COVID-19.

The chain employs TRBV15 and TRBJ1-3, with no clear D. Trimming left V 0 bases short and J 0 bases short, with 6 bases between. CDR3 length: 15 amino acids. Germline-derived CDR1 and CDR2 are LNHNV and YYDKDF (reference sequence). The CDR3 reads CATSRDRFSGNTIYF. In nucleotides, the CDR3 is TGTGCCACCAGCAGAGATCGGTTCTCTGGAAACACCATATATTTT. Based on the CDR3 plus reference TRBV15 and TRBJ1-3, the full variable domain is DAMVIQNPRYQVTQFGKPVTLSCSQTLNHNVMYWYQQKSSQAPKLLFHYYDKDFNNEADTPDNFQSRRPNTSFCFLDIRSPGLGDTAMYLCATSRDRFSGNTIYFGEGSWLTVV.

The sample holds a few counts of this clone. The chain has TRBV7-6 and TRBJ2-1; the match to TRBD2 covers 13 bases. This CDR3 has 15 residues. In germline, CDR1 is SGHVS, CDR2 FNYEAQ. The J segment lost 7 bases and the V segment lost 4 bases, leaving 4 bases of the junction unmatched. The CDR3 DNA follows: TGTGCCAGCAGCTCAACTAGCGGGAGGGGTAATGAGCAGTTCTTC. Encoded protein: CASSSTSGRGNEQFF.

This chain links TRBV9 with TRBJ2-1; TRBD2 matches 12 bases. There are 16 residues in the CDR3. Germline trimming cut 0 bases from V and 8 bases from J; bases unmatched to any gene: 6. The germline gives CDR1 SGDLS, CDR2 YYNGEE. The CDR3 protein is CASSVGPSGGADEQFF. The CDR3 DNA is TGTGCCAGCAGCGTAGGCCCTAGCGGGGGGGCCGATGAGCAGTTCTTC.

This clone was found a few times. The CDR3 here is CSVGTVERELFF. The CDR3 region has the DNA TGCAGCGTTGGGACAGTGGAAAGGGAGCTGTTTTTT. The V call is TRBV29-1, the J call TRBJ2-2; TRBD1 might be the D (6 bases). Germline CDR1 reads SQVTM; CDR2 reads ANQGSEA. Trimming took off 4 bases at V and 9 bases at J, with 12 bases between the two ends. The CDR3 covers 12 residues.

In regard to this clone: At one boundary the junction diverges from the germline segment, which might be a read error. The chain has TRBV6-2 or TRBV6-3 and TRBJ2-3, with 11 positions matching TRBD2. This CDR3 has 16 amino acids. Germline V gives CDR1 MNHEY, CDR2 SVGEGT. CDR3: CASSYSLAGGTDTQYF. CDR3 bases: TGTGCCAGCAGTTACTCGCTAGCGGGAGGCACTGATACGCAGTATTTT.

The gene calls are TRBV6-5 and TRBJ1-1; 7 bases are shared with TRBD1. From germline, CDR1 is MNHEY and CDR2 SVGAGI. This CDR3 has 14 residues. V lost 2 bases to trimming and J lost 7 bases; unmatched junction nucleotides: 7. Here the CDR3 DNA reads TGTGCCAGCAGTTACGGAGAGGGGGCCAGTGAAGCTTTCTTT. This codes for CASSYGEGASEAFF.

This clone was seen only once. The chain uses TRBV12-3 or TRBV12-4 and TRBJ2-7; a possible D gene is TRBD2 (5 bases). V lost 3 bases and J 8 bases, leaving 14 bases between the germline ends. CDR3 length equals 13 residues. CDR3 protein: CASSFQAGGKQYF. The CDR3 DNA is TGTGCCAGCAGTTTTCAGGCGGGTGGAAAGCAGTACTTC.

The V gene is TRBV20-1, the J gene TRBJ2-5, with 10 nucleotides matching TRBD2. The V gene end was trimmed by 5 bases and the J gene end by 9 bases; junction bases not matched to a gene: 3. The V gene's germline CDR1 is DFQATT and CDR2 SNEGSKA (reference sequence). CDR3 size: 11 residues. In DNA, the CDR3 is TGCAGTGCTTCCGGGACTAGCGCCCAGTACTTC. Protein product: CSASGTSAQYF.

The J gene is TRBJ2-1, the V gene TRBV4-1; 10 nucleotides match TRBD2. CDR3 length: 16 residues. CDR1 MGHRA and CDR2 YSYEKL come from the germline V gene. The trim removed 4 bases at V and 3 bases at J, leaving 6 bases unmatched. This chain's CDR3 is CASSRASGSDYNEQFF. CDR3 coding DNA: TGCGCCAGCAGCCGAGCTAGCGGGAGTGACTACAATGAGCAGTTCTTC.

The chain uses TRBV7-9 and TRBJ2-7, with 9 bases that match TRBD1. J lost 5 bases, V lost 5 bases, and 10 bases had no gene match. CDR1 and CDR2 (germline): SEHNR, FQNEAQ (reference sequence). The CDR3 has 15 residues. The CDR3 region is CASSIQAGTGHEQYF. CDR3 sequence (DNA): TGTGCCAGCAGCATCCAGGCCGGGACAGGGCACGAGCAGTACTTC.

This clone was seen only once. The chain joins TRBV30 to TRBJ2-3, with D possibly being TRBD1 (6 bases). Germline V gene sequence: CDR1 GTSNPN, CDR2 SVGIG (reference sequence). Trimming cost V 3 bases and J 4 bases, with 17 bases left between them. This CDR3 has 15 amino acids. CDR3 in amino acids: CAWSFSNRVSDTQYF. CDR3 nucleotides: TGTGCCTGGAGCTTTTCGAACAGGGTTTCAGATACGCAGTATTTT.

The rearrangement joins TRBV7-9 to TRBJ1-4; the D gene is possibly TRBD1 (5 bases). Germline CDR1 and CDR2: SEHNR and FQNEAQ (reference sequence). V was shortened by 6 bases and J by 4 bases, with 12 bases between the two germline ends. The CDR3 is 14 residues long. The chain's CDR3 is CASSRQLNNEKLFF. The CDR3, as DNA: TGTGCCAGCAGTCGACAGTTAAATAATGAAAAACTGTTTTTT.

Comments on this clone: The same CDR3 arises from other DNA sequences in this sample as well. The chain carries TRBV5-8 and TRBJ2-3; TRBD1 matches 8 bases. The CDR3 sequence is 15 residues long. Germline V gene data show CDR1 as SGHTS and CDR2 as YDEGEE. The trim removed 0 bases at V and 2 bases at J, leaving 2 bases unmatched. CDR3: CASSLGTGNTDTQYF. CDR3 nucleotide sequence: TGTGCCAGCAGCTTGGGGACAGGGAACACAGATACGCAGTATTTT.

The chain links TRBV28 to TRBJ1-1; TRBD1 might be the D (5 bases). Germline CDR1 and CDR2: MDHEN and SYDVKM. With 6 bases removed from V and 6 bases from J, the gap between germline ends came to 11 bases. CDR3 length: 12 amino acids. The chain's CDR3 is CASRRQGPEAFF. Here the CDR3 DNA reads TGTGCCAGCAGACGTCAGGGTCCTGAAGCTTTCTTT.

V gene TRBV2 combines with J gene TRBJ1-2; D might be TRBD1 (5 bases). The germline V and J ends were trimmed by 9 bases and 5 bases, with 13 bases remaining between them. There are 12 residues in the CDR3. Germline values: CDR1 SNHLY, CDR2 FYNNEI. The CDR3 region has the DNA TGTGCCAGATCCTTGACAGATTATGGCTACACCTTC. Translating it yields CARSLTDYGYTF.

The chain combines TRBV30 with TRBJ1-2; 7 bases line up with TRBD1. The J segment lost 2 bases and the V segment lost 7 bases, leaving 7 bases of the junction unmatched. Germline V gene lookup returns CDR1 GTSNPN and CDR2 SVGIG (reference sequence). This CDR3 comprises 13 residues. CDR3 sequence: CASDPGQNYGYTF. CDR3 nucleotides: TGTGCCTCGGACCCGGGACAGAACTATGGCTACACCTTC. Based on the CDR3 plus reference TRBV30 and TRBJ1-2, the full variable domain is SQTIHQWPATLVQPVGSPLSLECTVEGTSNPNLYWYRQAAGRGLQLLFYSVGIGQISSEVPQNLSASRPQDRQFILSSKKLLLSDSGFYLCASDPGQNYGYTFGSGTRLTVV.

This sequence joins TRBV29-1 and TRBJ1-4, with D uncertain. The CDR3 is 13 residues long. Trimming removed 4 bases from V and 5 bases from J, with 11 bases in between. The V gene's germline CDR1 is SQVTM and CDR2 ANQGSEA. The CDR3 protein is CSVGSRGNEKLFF. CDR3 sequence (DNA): TGCAGCGTTGGGTCGAGAGGGAATGAAAAACTGTTTTTT.

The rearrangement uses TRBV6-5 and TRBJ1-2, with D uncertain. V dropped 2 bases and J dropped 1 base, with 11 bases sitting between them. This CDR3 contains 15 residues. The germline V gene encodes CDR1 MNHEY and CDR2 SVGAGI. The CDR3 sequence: CASSYGRGINYGYTF. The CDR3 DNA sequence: TGTGCCAGCAGTTACGGCCGGGGTATTAACTATGGCTACACCTTC.

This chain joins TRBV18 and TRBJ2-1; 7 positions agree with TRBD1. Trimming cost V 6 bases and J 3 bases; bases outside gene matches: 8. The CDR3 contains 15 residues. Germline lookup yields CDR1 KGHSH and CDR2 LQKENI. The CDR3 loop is CASSRTGDSYNEQFF. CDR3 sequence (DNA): TGTGCCAGCTCGCGAACAGGGGACAGCTACAATGAGCAGTTCTTC.

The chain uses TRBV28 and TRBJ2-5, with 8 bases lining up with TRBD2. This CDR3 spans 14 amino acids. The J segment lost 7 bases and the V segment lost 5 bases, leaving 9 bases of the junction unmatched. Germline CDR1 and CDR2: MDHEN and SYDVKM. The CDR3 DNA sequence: TGTGCCAGCAGTCCTCTAGCGGGCATTGGGACCCAGTACTTC. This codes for CASSPLAGIGTQYF.

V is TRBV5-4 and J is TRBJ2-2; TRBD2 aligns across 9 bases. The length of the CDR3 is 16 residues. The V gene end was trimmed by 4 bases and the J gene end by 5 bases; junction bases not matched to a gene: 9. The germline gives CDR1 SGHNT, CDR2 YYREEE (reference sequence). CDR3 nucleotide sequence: TGTGCCAGCAGCCTCCAGCGGGGGGCTGTAACCGGGGAGCTGTTTTTT. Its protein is CASSLQRGAVTGELFF.

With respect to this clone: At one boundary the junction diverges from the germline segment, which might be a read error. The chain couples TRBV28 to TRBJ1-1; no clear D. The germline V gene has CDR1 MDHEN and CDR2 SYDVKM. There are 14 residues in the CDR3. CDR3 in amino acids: CASSLGGPHTEAFF. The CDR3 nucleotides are TGTGCCAGCAGTCTGGGAGGGCCTCACACCGAAGCTTTCTTT.

CDR3 in DNA: TGTGCCAGCAGCCTTGGGCACAGGGGTGTACAGTTCTTC. Translated: CASSLGHRGVQFF. The chain carries TRBV11-3 and TRBJ2-1; TRBD1 matches 7 bases. The CDR3 extends over 13 amino acids. Looked up from germline, CDR1 is SGHNT and CDR2 is YENEEA. V gave up 5 bases and J gave up 13 bases; unmatched junction bases: 11. The full variable domain, its missing parts supplied by reference TRBV11-3 and TRBJ2-1, is EAGVVQSPRYKIIEKKQPVAFWCNPISGHNTLYWYLQNLGQGPELLIRYENEEAVDDSQLPKDRFSAERLKGVDSTLKIQPAELGDSAVYLCASSLGHRGVQFFGPGTRLTVL.

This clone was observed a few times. DNA of the CDR3: TGTGCCTGGAGGCTGGGGGCCATTTACACTGAAGCTTTCTTT. This encodes CAWRLGAIYTEAFF. The chain employs TRBV30 and TRBJ1-1, with D possibly matching TRBD1 (6 bases). Between the trimmed V and J ends, which lost 3 bases and 3 bases, there was a span of 14 bases. The germline V gene encodes CDR1 GTSNPN and CDR2 SVGIG (reference sequence). The CDR3 totals 14 residues. Full variable domain (rest looked up from reference TRBV30 and TRBJ1-1): SQTIHQWPATLVQPVGSPLSLECTVEGTSNPNLYWYRQAAGRGLQLLFYSVGIGQISSEVPQNLSASRPQDRQFILSSKKLLLSDSGFYLCAWRLGAIYTEAFFGQGTRLTVV.

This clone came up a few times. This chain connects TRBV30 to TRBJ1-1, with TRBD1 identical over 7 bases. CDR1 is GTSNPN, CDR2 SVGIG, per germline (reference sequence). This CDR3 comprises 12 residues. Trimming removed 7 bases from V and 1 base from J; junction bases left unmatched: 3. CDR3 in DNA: TGTGCCTTACACAGGGGGAACACTGAAGCTTTCTTT. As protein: CALHRGNTEAFF.

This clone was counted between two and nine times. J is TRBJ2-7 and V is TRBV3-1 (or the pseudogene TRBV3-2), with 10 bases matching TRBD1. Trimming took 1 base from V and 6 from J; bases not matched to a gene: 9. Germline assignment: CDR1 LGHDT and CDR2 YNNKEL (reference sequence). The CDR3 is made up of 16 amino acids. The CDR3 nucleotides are TGTGCCAGCAGCCAAGGGGTGGGGGACAGGGGACCCGAGCAGTACTTC. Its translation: CASSQGVGDRGPEQYF.